These 23 T cell receptor beta chains share one sample of origin, sequenced in a study of T cell responses to AZD1222 COVID-19 vaccine. Method: immunoSEQ multiplex PCR; TCRdb's copy keeps in-frame clones and lacks some. Here the sample spans more than 100,000 clones, just over 90% being singletons. The sample here was peripheral blood, taken 28 days after the second AZD1222 dose. The receptors shown here come from an adult who received the AZD1222 COVID-19 vaccine.

The chain carries TRBV11-2 and TRBJ1-2; D is undetermined. CDR1 is SGHAT, CDR2 FQNNGV, per germline. The ends were cut back, 5 bases at V and 0 bases at J, with 13 bases in the middle. The CDR3 extends over 15 amino acids. DNA for the CDR3: TGTGCCAGCAGCACCGCGGTTCAATCTAACTATGGCTACACCTTC. Amino acids: CASSTAVQSNYGYTF. Filled out from reference TRBV11-2 and TRBJ1-2, the complete variable domain reads EAGVAQSPRYKIIEKRQSVAFWCNPISGHATLYWYQQILGQGPKLLIQFQNNGVVDDSQLPKDRFSAERLKGVDSTLKIQPAKLEDSAVYLCASSTAVQSNYGYTFGSGTRLTVV.

The CDR3: CASSLDIWAFF. The CDR3 nucleotides read TGTGCCAGCAGCTTAGATATTTGGGCTTTCTTT. The chain uses TRBV11-2 and TRBJ1-1; D ambiguous. This CDR3 comprises 11 residues. Trimming removed 0 bases at V and 11 bases at J, with 7 bases between. Germline V gives CDR1 SGHAT, CDR2 FQNNGV.

This clone was seen a single time. The rearrangement links TRBV10-3 to TRBJ2-1, with D perhaps TRBD2 (7 bases). The germline V gene encodes CDR1 ENHRY and CDR2 SYGVKD. V lost 2 bases, J lost 2 bases, and 19 bases lay in between. The CDR3 has 18 residues. The CDR3 nucleotides read TGTGCCATCAGTGAGATCCCTCCCTCGGGGGGCACCTACAATGAGCAGTTCTTC. Its protein product is CAISEIPPSGGTYNEQFF.

The V and J genes are TRBV7-8 and TRBJ1-2; weak D call: TRBD1 (5 bases). Trimming left V 2 bases short and J 3 bases short, with 13 bases between. The CDR3 spans 15 residues. CDR1 SGHVS and CDR2 FQNEAQ come from the germline V gene. In nucleotides, the CDR3 is TGTGCCAGCAGCTTAATAGGGGCAGTTCACTATGGCTACACCTTC. Translated: CASSLIGAVHYGYTF.

The genes are TRBV6-5 and TRBJ2-2; TRBD1 is a possible D gene (5 bases). The germline CDR1 and CDR2 sequences are MNHEY and SVGAGI. V lost 3 bases and J 6 bases, leaving 8 bases between the germline ends. The CDR3 sequence is 13 residues long. CDR3 bases: TGTGCCAGCAGTTATGACAGTCCCGGGGAGCTGTTTTTT. It specifies CASSYDSPGELFF.

There are a few counts of this clone. V is TRBV30 and J is TRBJ2-5, with TRBD2 matching over 15 bases. CDR1 is GTSNPN and CDR2 is SVGIG in the germline V gene (reference sequence). The CDR3 consists of 13 residues. Trimming at V came to 7 bases and at J to 5 bases, leaving 2 bases not matched to a gene. In DNA form, the CDR3 reads TGTGCCTACGGACTAGCGGGGGGGGAGACCCAGTACTTC. Encoded protein: CAYGLAGGETQYF. Looking up the rest from reference TRBV30 and TRBJ2-5 gives the full variable domain: SQTIHQWPATLVQPVGSPLSLECTVEGTSNPNLYWYRQAAGRGLQLLFYSVGIGQISSEVPQNLSASRPQDRQFILSSKKLLLSDSGFYLCAYGLAGGETQYFGPGTRLLVL.

The rearrangement joins TRBV5-1 to TRBJ1-2; D unresolved. The CDR3 runs 13 residues. CDR1 SGHRS and CDR2 YFSETQ come from the germline V gene. Trimming took off 3 bases at V and 7 bases at J, with 13 bases between the two ends. CDR3 nucleotide sequence: TGCGCCAGCAGCTACCCCGGGCCCACTGGCTACACCTTC. It codes for CASSYPGPTGYTF.

The chain carries TRBV13 and TRBJ1-1, with 9 bases fitting TRBD1. The germline V gene has CDR1 PRHDT and CDR2 FYEKMQ (reference sequence). V was pared by 4 bases and J by 1 base, with 1 base of the junction left unmatched. The CDR3 has 14 amino acids. CDR3 protein: CASSSDRGNTEAFF. In nucleotides, the CDR3 is TGTGCCAGCAGCTCGGACAGGGGGAACACTGAAGCTTTCTTT.

This sequence joins TRBV19 and TRBJ2-7, with 8 bases that match TRBD1. V trimming: 4 bases; J trimming: 1 base; junction bases outside the gene matches: 3. The germline CDR1 and CDR2 sequences are LNHDA and SQIVND (reference sequence). CDR3 size: 14 residues. CDR3 sequence reads: CASSTDRASYEQYF. The CDR3 DNA reads as TGTGCCAGTAGTACGGACAGGGCGTCCTACGAGCAGTACTTC.

This sequence joins TRBV7-6 and TRBJ2-1; tentative D call: TRBD1 (5 bases). V dropped 1 base and J dropped 7 bases, with 14 bases sitting between them. The CDR3 extends over 15 amino acids. Germline V gene lookup returns CDR1 SGHVS and CDR2 FNYEAQ. The CDR3 loop reads CASSLGQGGWNEQFF. The CDR3 nucleotides are TGTGCCAGCAGCTTAGGGCAGGGTGGTTGGAATGAGCAGTTCTTC. Drawing the rest from reference TRBV7-6 and TRBJ2-1, the complete variable domain is GAGVSQSPRYKVTKRGQDVALRCDPISGHVSLYWYRQALGQGPEFLTYFNYEAQQDKSGLPNDRFSAERPEGSISTLTIQRTEQRDSAMYRCASSLGQGGWNEQFFGPGTRLTVL.

This clone showed up just a few times. The chain has TRBV7-2 and TRBJ2-7, with D possibly matching TRBD1 (6 bases). Trimming removed 5 bases from V and 6 bases from J, with 20 bases in between. Germline V lookup: CDR1 SGHTA, CDR2 FQGNSA. This CDR3 has 15 residues. In DNA, the CDR3 is TGTGCCAGCAGCCCCCCGACAGGTTTACCTGGCGAGCAGTACTTC. Its translation: CASSPPTGLPGEQYF.

This clone has just one count. The chain uses TRBV18 and TRBJ2-7; 7 positions match TRBD1. The junction had 15 bases not matched to a gene; V was cut back by 4 bases and J by 3 bases. Germline-derived CDR1 and CDR2 are KGHSH and LQKENI. The CDR3 totals 17 residues. CDR3 bases: TGTGCCAGCTCACTCGTACAGAGGACAGGAACTTTCTACGAGCAGTACTTC. It codes for CASSLVQRTGTFYEQYF.

The gene calls are TRBV4-3 and TRBJ2-3; D is undetermined. Germline CDR1 and CDR2: LGHNA and YSLEER. The CDR3 runs to 13 residues. The V and J ends lost 1 base and 6 bases respectively, with 8 bases between them. CDR3 sequence reads: CASSQAWTDTQYF. The CDR3 bases are TGCGCCAGCAGCCAAGCGTGGACGGATACGCAGTATTTT.

This rearrangement joins TRBV7-9 to TRBJ1-2, with D unresolved. V was clipped by 1 base and J by 8 bases, with 8 bases between them. The CDR3 has 12 amino acids. CDR1 is SEHNR and CDR2 is FQNEAQ in the germline V gene (reference sequence). The CDR3 sequence is CASSLGGRGYTF. CDR3 DNA: TGTGCCAGCAGCTTAGGAGGGAGGGGCTACACCTTC.

The chain combines TRBV5-1 with TRBJ2-7; TRBD1 might be the D (5 bases). The CDR3 extends over 15 amino acids. Trimming left V 0 bases short and J 0 bases short, with 10 bases between. The V gene's germline CDR1 is SGHRS and CDR2 YFSETQ. The CDR3 coding sequence is TGCGCCAGCAGCTTGGTGACAGCGTTCTCCTACGAGCAGTACTTC. Its translation: CASSLVTAFSYEQYF.

The rearrangement joins TRBV19 to TRBJ1-3; 8 bases agree with TRBD1. Trimming removed 5 bases from V and 1 base from J; junction bases left unmatched: 16. The CDR3 totals 19 residues. Germline lookup yields CDR1 LNHDA and CDR2 SQIVND (reference sequence). Written as DNA, the CDR3 is TGTGCCAGTAGTCTCCATGGGAATTCCAGGGGGCGGTCTGGAAACACCATATATTTT. Amino acid sequence: CASSLHGNSRGRSGNTIYF.

The chain uses TRBV10-3 and TRBJ1-6; D is unresolved. Germline CDR1 ENHRY, CDR2 SYGVKD. Trimming took 0 bases from V and 3 from J, leaving 12 bases between them. This CDR3 region has 17 residues. The chain's CDR3 is CAISESHATDYNSPLHF. The CDR3 coding sequence is TGTGCCATCAGTGAGTCGCACGCCACGGACTATAATTCACCCCTCCACTTT.

V gene TRBV19 combines with J gene TRBJ2-3; no definite D call. This CDR3 comprises 13 residues. CDR1 LNHDA and CDR2 SQIVND come from the germline V gene (reference sequence). Trimming stripped 7 bases from V and 3 bases from J, with 11 bases between. CDR3 coding DNA: TGTGCCAGTAATGGAGCAGGTACAGATACGCAGTATTTT. Translation: CASNGAGTDTQYF.

This clone showed up just once. The chain couples TRBV7-2 to TRBJ2-7; weak D call: TRBD1 (5 bases). Germline CDR1 SGHTA, CDR2 FQGNSA. The CDR3 is made up of 16 amino acids. Trimming removed 1 base from V and 3 bases from J, with 16 bases in between. The CDR3 DNA sequence: TGTGCCAGCAGCTTAGATGGGGCTACCATGGGCTACGAGCAGTACTTC. As protein: CASSLDGATMGYEQYF.

This rearrangement joins TRBV10-3 to TRBJ2-2, with D possibly matching TRBD2 (7 bases). The CDR3 extends over 14 amino acids. Trimming removed 4 bases at V and 5 bases at J, with 11 bases between. Germline V gene lookup returns CDR1 ENHRY and CDR2 SYGVKD. Here the CDR3 reads CAISGGGDTGELFF. For the CDR3, the DNA is TGTGCCATCAGTGGAGGGGGGGATACCGGGGAGCTGTTTTTT.

This sequence joins TRBV6-5 and TRBJ1-5, with D uncertain. CDR1 MNHEY and CDR2 SVGAGI come from the germline V gene. V shed 6 bases and J shed 0 bases, with 6 bases lying between them. CDR3 length: 13 residues. The CDR3 DNA is TGTGCCAGCAGAACTGGTAGCAATCAGCCCCAGCATTTT. Translation: CASRTGSNQPQHF.

The rearrangement joins TRBV5-1 to TRBJ2-3; D possibly corresponds to TRBD1 (6 bases). V lost 1 base and J lost 1, with 19 bases in between. From germline, CDR1 is SGHRS and CDR2 YFSETQ. The CDR3 consists of 18 residues. The CDR3: CASSLNPGAHIGTDTQYF. CDR3 bases: TGCGCCAGCAGCTTGAATCCAGGGGCGCATATAGGCACAGATACGCAGTATTTT. Drawing the rest from reference TRBV5-1 and TRBJ2-3, the complete variable domain is KAGVTQTPRYLIKTRGQQVTLSCSPISGHRSVSWYQQTPGQGLQFLFEYFSETQRNKGNFPGRFSGRQFSNSRSEMNVSTLELGDSALYLCASSLNPGAHIGTDTQYFGPGTRLTVL.

With respect to this clone: The junction departs from germline at one end; a sequencing error may be responsible. The V call is TRBV3-1 (or the pseudogene TRBV3-2), the J call TRBJ1-3; D gene uncertain. CDR1 and CDR2 (germline): LGHDT, YNNKEL (reference sequence). CDR3 length equals 17 residues. The CDR3 here is CASSQDRSYCSGNTIYF. For the CDR3, the DNA is TGTGCCAGCAGCCAAGATCGCAGCTATTGCTCTGGCAACACCATATATTTT.